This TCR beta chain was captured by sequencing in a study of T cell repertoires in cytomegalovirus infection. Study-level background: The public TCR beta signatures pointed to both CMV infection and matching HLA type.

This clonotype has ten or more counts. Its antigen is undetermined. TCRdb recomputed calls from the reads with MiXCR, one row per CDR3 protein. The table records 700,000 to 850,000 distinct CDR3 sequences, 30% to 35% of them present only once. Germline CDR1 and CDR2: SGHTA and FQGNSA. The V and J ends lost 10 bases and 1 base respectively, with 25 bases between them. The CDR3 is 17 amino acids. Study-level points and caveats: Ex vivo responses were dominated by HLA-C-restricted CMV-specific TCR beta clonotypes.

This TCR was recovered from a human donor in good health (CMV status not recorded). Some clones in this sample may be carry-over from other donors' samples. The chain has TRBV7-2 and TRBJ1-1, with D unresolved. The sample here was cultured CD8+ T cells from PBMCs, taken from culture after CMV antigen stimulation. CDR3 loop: CATTTGGYVKSNTEAFF. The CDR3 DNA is TGTGCCACCACCACGGGAGGGTACGTGAAATCGAACACTGAAGCTTTCTTT.